The sequence of this T cell receptor beta chain was determined in a study of blood T cell repertoires in COVID-19. TCRdb's table, derived via immunoSEQ multiplex PCR, lists solely in-frame clones and lacks some. Counted here are 200,000 to 250,000 clones, about 83% occurring once; the ten biggest clones make up about 4%. The CDR3 contains 17 residues. CDR1 is KGHSH and CDR2 is LQKENI in the germline V gene. V dropped 1 base and J dropped 8 bases, with 23 bases sitting between them. This TCR was sampled from a man aged 45 to 65 with acute or convalescent COVID-19. The sequenced sample consisted of peripheral blood. V usage is TRBV18 and J usage is TRBJ1-2; D perhaps matches TRBD1 (6 bases). DNA for the CDR3: TGTGCCAGCTCACCACTAAAGACAGGCCTCTCGTTAAGCGGCTACACCTTC. Translated, it gives CASSPLKTGLSLSGYTF.